This is a list of T cell receptor beta chains from one sample in a study of OX40 agonist ivuxolimab in advanced cancers. This table comes from immunoSEQ multiplex PCR, and its TCRdb copy is limited to in-frame clones, with some not included. The sample comprises about 11,000 clones, around nine tenths of which are singletons, and about 30% rests with the top ten. Sequenced material: CD4+ or CD8+ T cells sorted from blood, taken in a trial of the OX40 agonist ivuxolimab. The receptor source for this set is an adult with an advanced solid tumor such as melanoma, head and neck, liver or kidney cancer. The CDR3 runs from the conserved cysteine through the conserved F or W. A D gene is named only where the DNA matches it firmly. Part of the rows lack a size; the others show once, few, many or a class for expanded clones.

CDR3 DNA: TGTGCCAGCAGCTTAGTGGGGGCCGCCGGGGAGCTGTTTTTT; CDR3 protein: CASSLVGAAGELFF; J gene: TRBJ2-2; clone size: .; D gene: .; V gene: TRBV13
CDR3 DNA: TGTGCCAGCAGCCCCCGGCCCGAAGAGACCCAGTACTTC; CDR3 protein: CASSPRPEETQYF; J gene: TRBJ2-5; clone size: .; D gene: .; V gene: TRBV13
CDR3 DNA: TGTGCCAGCAGCGTGACAGGTGAGCAGTTCTTC; CDR3 protein: CASSVTGEQFF; J gene: TRBJ2-1; clone size: .; D gene: .; V gene: TRBV9
CDR3 DNA: TGTGCCAGCAGCTTAGAGGGGGACGCTAACTATGGCTACACCTTC; CDR3 protein: CASSLEGDANYGYTF; J gene: TRBJ1-2; clone size: .; D gene: .; V gene: TRBV7-3
CDR3 DNA: TGTGCCAGAACCACTCCGGACAAGGTCAATCGTCGCGGGAGTTTAGGTGAGTTCTTC; CDR3 protein: CARTTPDKVNRRGSLGEFF; J gene: TRBJ2-1; clone size: .; D gene: TRBD2; V gene: TRBV5-3
CDR3 DNA: TGTGCCAGCACCTACGACCGGGGCAATGAGCAGTTCTTC; CDR3 protein: CASTYDRGNEQFF; J gene: TRBJ2-1; clone size: .; D gene: .; V gene: TRBV7-9
CDR3 DNA: TGTGCCAGCAGTCTAGCGGGAGGGCTCACCGGGGAGCTGTTTTTT; CDR3 protein: CASSLAGGLTGELFF; J gene: TRBJ2-2; clone size: .; D gene: TRBD2; V gene: TRBV11-2
CDR3 DNA: TGTGCCAGCAGTTTAGGGCTAGCGGCCTACAATGAGCAGTTCTTC; CDR3 protein: CASSLGLAAYNEQFF; J gene: TRBJ2-1; clone size: .; D gene: TRBD2; V gene: TRBV27
CDR3 DNA: TGTGCCAGCAGCCAATCCGGAGGGAGGATGTACAATGAGCAGTTCTTC; CDR3 protein: CASSQSGGRMYNEQFF; J gene: TRBJ2-1; clone size: .; D gene: .; V gene: TRBV4-2
CDR3 DNA: TGTGCCAGCAGTCGTAGCGACAGCTCCTACAATGAGCAGTTCTTC; CDR3 protein: CASSRSDSSYNEQFF; J gene: TRBJ2-1; clone size: .; D gene: .; V gene: TRBV6-5
CDR3 DNA: TGTGCCAGCAGTTACGACAGGGGGGGAACTGAAGCTTTCTTT; CDR3 protein: CASSYDRGGTEAFF; J gene: TRBJ1-1; clone size: .; D gene: TRBD1; V gene: TRBV28
CDR3 DNA: TGTGCCAGCAGACAGGGGGGGGACAATCAGCCCCAGCATTTT; CDR3 protein: CASRQGGDNQPQHF; J gene: TRBJ1-5; clone size: .; D gene: TRBD1; V gene: TRBV7-9
CDR3 DNA: TGTGCCAGCAGCTCGAATCAGGGGGCTCCAGGTCAGCCCCAGTATTTT; CDR3 protein: CASSSNQGAPGQPQYF; J gene: TRBJ2-3; clone size: .; D gene: TRBD1; V gene: TRBV7-9
CDR3 DNA: TGTGCCAGCAGCGTAGCTCAAGCGGGAGGCGAGTGGGTTACGCAGTATTTT; CDR3 protein: CASSVAQAGGEWVTQYF; J gene: TRBJ2-3; clone size: .; D gene: TRBD2; V gene: TRBV9
CDR3 DNA: TGTGCCAGCAGTCCCGGGACAGCCCTGGGGCAGTACTTC; CDR3 protein: CASSPGTALGQYF; J gene: TRBJ2-7; clone size: .; D gene: TRBD1; V gene: TRBV27
CDR3 DNA: TGTGCCAGCTCACTCGACAGGGGGCGACTAGATACGCAGTATTTT; CDR3 protein: CASSLDRGRLDTQYF; J gene: TRBJ2-3; clone size: .; D gene: TRBD1; V gene: TRBV18
CDR3 DNA: TGTGCCAGCAGTGACTCTTGGGAGTTGGGTGAGCAGTTCTTC; CDR3 protein: CASSDSWELGEQFF; J gene: TRBJ2-1; clone size: .; D gene: .; V gene: TRBV6-4
CDR3 DNA: TGTGCCAGCCGTTCGCTTAAGACTAGCGGGAACAATGAGCAGTTCTTC; CDR3 protein: CASRSLKTSGNNEQFF; J gene: TRBJ2-1; clone size: .; D gene: TRBD2; V gene: TRBV28
CDR3 DNA: TGCGCCAGCAGCCAAGAAACAGGGGTCGTTTCCTACGAGCAGTACTTC; CDR3 protein: CASSQETGVVSYEQYF; J gene: TRBJ2-7; clone size: .; D gene: TRBD1; V gene: TRBV4-1
CDR3 DNA: TGTGCCAGCAGCTTCACTAGCGGGAGTGGTGAGCAGTTCTTC; CDR3 protein: CASSFTSGSGEQFF; J gene: TRBJ2-1; clone size: .; D gene: TRBD2; V gene: TRBV5-6
CDR3 DNA: TGTGCCAGCAGCTTAAAAGGGAACGGGGAGCTGTTTTTT; CDR3 protein: CASSLKGNGELFF; J gene: TRBJ2-2; clone size: .; D gene: .; V gene: TRBV7-3
CDR3 DNA: TGTGCCAGCAGCCAAGTAAACAGGGGATCCGGCTACACCTTC; CDR3 protein: CASSQVNRGSGYTF; J gene: TRBJ1-2; clone size: .; D gene: TRBD1; V gene: TRBV14
CDR3 DNA: TGTGCCAGCAGTTACGGGGCCCTCTATGGCTACACCTTC; CDR3 protein: CASSYGALYGYTF; J gene: TRBJ1-2; clone size: .; D gene: .; V gene: TRBV6-7
CDR3 DNA: TGTGCCAGCAGCTTTGTACCTCACGAGCAGTACTTC; CDR3 protein: CASSFVPHEQYF; J gene: TRBJ2-7; clone size: few; D gene: .; V gene: TRBV7-9
CDR3 DNA: TGTGCCAGTAGTATAGGGAGGACAGGGGGCTTCTACAATGAGCAGTTCTTC; CDR3 protein: CASSIGRTGGFYNEQFF; J gene: TRBJ2-1; clone size: once; D gene: TRBD1; V gene: TRBV19
CDR3 DNA: TGTGCCAGCAGTTACGACAGGGGAACTGAAGCTTTCTTT; CDR3 protein: CASSYDRGTEAFF; J gene: TRBJ1-1; clone size: .; D gene: TRBD1; V gene: TRBV6-5
CDR3 DNA: TGTGCCAGCAGCTCGACTAGCGGGATCACCGGGGAGCTGTTTTTT; CDR3 protein: CASSSTSGITGELFF; J gene: TRBJ2-2; clone size: .; D gene: TRBD2; V gene: TRBV7-9
CDR3 DNA: TGCGCCAGCAGCCAAGTGGTCTCTGGGGCCAACGTCCTGACTTTC; CDR3 protein: CASSQVVSGANVLTF; J gene: TRBJ2-6; clone size: .; D gene: .; V gene: TRBV4-1
CDR3 DNA: TGTGCCAGCAGCTTCCCTAGCGGGCGAGAGCAGTTCTTC; CDR3 protein: CASSFPSGREQFF; J gene: TRBJ2-1; clone size: few; D gene: TRBD2; V gene: TRBV7-9
CDR3 DNA: TGTGCCAGTAGTACCCCCCGGGGCCTTACAGATACGCAGTATTTT; CDR3 protein: CASSTPRGLTDTQYF; J gene: TRBJ2-3; clone size: .; D gene: .; V gene: TRBV19
CDR3 DNA: TGTGCCAGCAGTCCGCGGTTTGTTAGCGGACAAGAGACCCAGTACTTC; CDR3 protein: CASSPRFVSGQETQYF; J gene: TRBJ2-5; clone size: .; D gene: .; V gene: TRBV27
CDR3 DNA: TGTGCCAGCTCACCGACGACCCGGCACAATCAGCCCCAGCATTTT; CDR3 protein: CASSPTTRHNQPQHF; J gene: TRBJ1-5; clone size: once; D gene: .; V gene: TRBV18
CDR3 DNA: TGCGCCAGCAGCCAGCTCGCCGCAGTTGGAAACACCATATATTTT; CDR3 protein: CASSQLAAVGNTIYF; J gene: TRBJ1-3; clone size: .; D gene: .; V gene: TRBV4-1
CDR3 DNA: TGTGCCAGCAGCCACGGACTAGCGGTCACAGATACGCAGTATTTT; CDR3 protein: CASSHGLAVTDTQYF; J gene: TRBJ2-3; clone size: once; D gene: TRBD2; V gene: TRBV7-3
CDR3 DNA: TGTGCCAGCAGCCCTTTTGGCTCTGAAGCTTTCTTT; CDR3 protein: CASSPFGSEAFF; J gene: TRBJ1-1; clone size: .; D gene: .; V gene: TRBV28
CDR3 DNA: TGTGCCAGCAGTTACTCTGGAGTCCCCACAGATACGCAGTATTTT; CDR3 protein: CASSYSGVPTDTQYF; J gene: TRBJ2-3; clone size: .; D gene: .; V gene: TRBV6-5
CDR3 DNA: TGTGCCTGGAGCGCCGGGACAGGCGACTATGGCTACACCTTC; CDR3 protein: CAWSAGTGDYGYTF; J gene: TRBJ1-2; clone size: .; D gene: TRBD1; V gene: TRBV30
CDR3 DNA: TGTGCCAGCAGTTTCGGGTCGGTGATTAACACCGGGGAGCTGTTTTTT; CDR3 protein: CASSFGSVINTGELFF; J gene: TRBJ2-2; clone size: .; D gene: .; V gene: TRBV27
CDR3 DNA: TGTGCCAGCAGCTTAACCCCTTCTCAGGGCAGAGAGCAGTACTTC; CDR3 protein: CASSLTPSQGREQYF; J gene: TRBJ2-7; clone size: .; D gene: .; V gene: TRBV7-3
CDR3 DNA: TGCGCCAGCAGCCAAGGGACGGGAGGGCCCTCGGGGGAGACCCAGTACTTC; CDR3 protein: CASSQGTGGPSGETQYF; J gene: TRBJ2-5; clone size: .; D gene: TRBD2; V gene: TRBV4-1
CDR3 DNA: TGTGCCAGCAGCTTAGGGTGGACAGGGGGCGGAGAAAAACTGTTTTTT; CDR3 protein: CASSLGWTGGGEKLFF; J gene: TRBJ1-4; clone size: .; D gene: TRBD1; V gene: TRBV11-1
CDR3 DNA: TGTGCCAGCAGCTTAGGACTAGCGGGAGGGTACACCGGGGAGCTGTTTTTT; CDR3 protein: CASSLGLAGGYTGELFF; J gene: TRBJ2-2; clone size: .; D gene: TRBD2; V gene: TRBV7-9
CDR3 DNA: TGTGCCAGCAAGTCAGAGACCCAGTACTTC; CDR3 protein: CASKSETQYF; J gene: TRBJ2-5; clone size: once; D gene: .; V gene: TRBV28
CDR3 DNA: TGTGCCAGCAGCCCGGGTGGCTACGAGCAGTACTTC; CDR3 protein: CASSPGGYEQYF; J gene: TRBJ2-7; clone size: .; D gene: .; V gene: TRBV5-6
CDR3 DNA: TGTGCCAGCAGCATGGGACTAGCGGGATACAATGAGCAGTTCTTC; CDR3 protein: CASSMGLAGYNEQFF; J gene: TRBJ2-1; clone size: .; D gene: TRBD2; V gene: TRBV5-5
CDR3 DNA: TGCGCCAGCAGTCGCAGTCAGGGGCTTTTAAACGAGCAGTACTTC; CDR3 protein: CASSRSQGLLNEQYF; J gene: TRBJ2-7; clone size: .; D gene: .; V gene: TRBV5-1
CDR3 DNA: TGTGCCAGCAGCGCAGGGTTTAGGCGCAATCAGCCCCAGCATTTT; CDR3 protein: CASSAGFRRNQPQHF; J gene: TRBJ1-5; clone size: .; D gene: .; V gene: TRBV9
CDR3 DNA: TGCGCCAGCAGCAGAGTGCCCGCCACCGGGGAGCTGTTTTTT; CDR3 protein: CASSRVPATGELFF; J gene: TRBJ2-2; clone size: few; D gene: .; V gene: TRBV5-1
CDR3 DNA: TGTGCCAGCAGTGAAATGTCAGGTGGGAGCAATGAGCAGTTCTTC; CDR3 protein: CASSEMSGGSNEQFF; J gene: TRBJ2-1; clone size: .; D gene: .; V gene: TRBV6-1
CDR3 DNA: TGTGCCAGCAGCTTGGTAGCTGGGGTCACTGAAGCTTTCTTT; CDR3 protein: CASSLVAGVTEAFF; J gene: TRBJ1-1; clone size: few; D gene: .; V gene: TRBV5-4
CDR3 DNA: TGTGCCAGCAGCTCCGCCTTCTACGAGCAGTACTTC; CDR3 protein: CASSSAFYEQYF; J gene: TRBJ2-7; clone size: .; D gene: .; V gene: TRBV13
CDR3 DNA: TGCGCCAGCAGCCCAGGGTTGGGCTACGAGCAGTACTTC; CDR3 protein: CASSPGLGYEQYF; J gene: TRBJ2-7; clone size: .; D gene: .; V gene: TRBV5-1
CDR3 DNA: TGTGCCAGCGGTCAGCGGGCCTGGGACACAGATACGCAGTATTTT; CDR3 protein: CASGQRAWDTDTQYF; J gene: TRBJ2-3; clone size: .; D gene: .; V gene: TRBV6-1
CDR3 DNA: TGTGCCAGCAGCGCGGGACAGGGGGCTAGGGCAGATACGCAGTATTTT; CDR3 protein: CASSAGQGARADTQYF; J gene: TRBJ2-3; clone size: .; D gene: TRBD1; V gene: TRBV9
CDR3 DNA: TGTGCCAGCAGCTGGGGACAGACCTACGAGCAGTACTTC; CDR3 protein: CASSWGQTYEQYF; J gene: TRBJ2-7; clone size: .; D gene: TRBD1; V gene: TRBV7-3
CDR3 DNA: TGTGCCAGCAGCGCGGCGCGGGCCCCCTACGAGCAGTACTTC; CDR3 protein: CASSAARAPYEQYF; J gene: TRBJ2-7; clone size: .; D gene: .; V gene: TRBV13
CDR3 DNA: TGTGCCAGCAGCTTAGTAGCGGGAGTTCTAGATACGCAGTATTTT; CDR3 protein: CASSLVAGVLDTQYF; J gene: TRBJ2-3; clone size: .; D gene: TRBD2; V gene: TRBV7-2
CDR3 DNA: TGTGCCAGCAGTGAAGCGCACCAGACAGGGTTCGATGAAAAACTGTTTTTT; CDR3 protein: CASSEAHQTGFDEKLFF; J gene: TRBJ1-4; clone size: .; D gene: TRBD1; V gene: TRBV2
CDR3 DNA: TGTGCCAGCAGCTCACAGGGGGCCTATGGCTACACCTTC; CDR3 protein: CASSSQGAYGYTF; J gene: TRBJ1-2; clone size: .; D gene: TRBD1; V gene: TRBV11-1
CDR3 DNA: TGTGCCAGCAGTCCCCTGGGGGGTGGCAATCAGCCCCAGCATTTT; CDR3 protein: CASSPLGGGNQPQHF; J gene: TRBJ1-5; clone size: .; D gene: .; V gene: TRBV6-5